The clone carrying this T cell receptor beta chain was counted a few times. The antigen remains undetermined. Trimming removed 6 bases at V and 0 bases at J, with 9 bases between. The CDR3 length is 13 residues. Germline values: CDR1 SQVTM, CDR2 ANQGSEA. Libraries were prepared by immunoSEQ multiplex PCR; TCRdb keeps only in-frame clonotypes and omits some of them. The data show over 200,000 clones, about 91% seen once. These data originate in a study of cytomegalovirus exposure and HLA in healthy donors. Study-wide findings and caveats: Among TCR sequences, most were rare, though some public TCRs appeared in many donors. In vitro experiments confirmed that three CMV-associated chains were specific for CMV antigens.

The clonotype originates from a woman aged 18 to 35 in good health and CMV-seronegative. This sequence joins TRBV29-1 and TRBJ1-3, with D unresolved. Sequencing was done on a sample of PBMCs. The CDR3 region is CSVALSSGNTIYF. CDR3 nucleotide sequence: TGCAGCGTCGCGTTAAGCTCTGGAAACACCATATATTTT.